These T cell receptor beta chains were read from a single sample in a study of cytomegalovirus exposure and HLA in healthy donors. TCRdb's copy holds only in-frame clones and misses some; the assay was immunoSEQ multiplex PCR. The table records around 100,000 clones, about four fifths of them present only once. The specimen was PBMCs. The receptors shown here come from a man between 25 and 39 years old in good health and CMV-seronegative. CDR3s include the opening cysteine and the closing phenylalanine or tryptophan. D genes are given only for firm matches. Some rows have no size entry. The others give once, few or many, or a class for an expanded clone.

j_gene: TRBJ2-2; abundance: -; v_gene: TRBV10-3; d_gene: TRBD1; CDR3nt: TGTGCCATCAGGACAGGGGTAACCGGGGAGCTGTTTTTT; CDR3aa: CAIRTGVTGELFF
j_gene: TRBJ1-2; abundance: -; v_gene: TRBV11-2; d_gene: -; CDR3nt: TGTGCCAGCAGCTCCCAAGCAGGGCTGGACTATGGCTACACCTTC; CDR3aa: CASSSQAGLDYGYTF
j_gene: TRBJ1-1; abundance: -; v_gene: TRBV7-6; d_gene: TRBD1; CDR3nt: TGTGCCAGCAGCAACCGGGACAGGATCATGAACACTGAAGCTTTCTTT; CDR3aa: CASSNRDRIMNTEAFF
j_gene: TRBJ2-1; abundance: -; v_gene: TRBV7-7; d_gene: -; CDR3nt: TGTGCCAGCAGTATCGAGAGGGACAATGAGCAGTTCTTC; CDR3aa: CASSIERDNEQFF
j_gene: TRBJ1-2; abundance: -; v_gene: TRBV19; d_gene: TRBD1; CDR3nt: TGTGCCAGTAGTATCGCAGGGGGCCTAAATGGCTACACCTTC; CDR3aa: CASSIAGGLNGYTF
j_gene: TRBJ1-1; abundance: -; v_gene: TRBV13; d_gene: -; CDR3nt: TGTGCCAGCAGCCTCCCCCCGTCCCCGAACACTGAAGCTTTCTTT; CDR3aa: CASSLPPSPNTEAFF
j_gene: TRBJ2-3; abundance: -; v_gene: TRBV20-1; d_gene: -; CDR3nt: TGCAGTGCTAGACGGGCAGATACGCAGTATTTT; CDR3aa: CSARRADTQYF
j_gene: TRBJ2-3; abundance: -; v_gene: TRBV29-1; d_gene: -; CDR3nt: TGCAGCGTTGATGCGGGCACAGATACGCAGTATTTT; CDR3aa: CSVDAGTDTQYF
j_gene: TRBJ2-1; abundance: -; v_gene: TRBV5-1; d_gene: TRBD2; CDR3nt: TGCGCCAGCAGCCCCCTAGCGGGGGGGAACAATGAGCAGTTCTTC; CDR3aa: CASSPLAGGNNEQFF
j_gene: TRBJ2-7; abundance: -; v_gene: TRBV2; d_gene: TRBD1; CDR3nt: TGTGCCAGCAGCCCGGGACAGGGATTGTACGAGCAGTACTTC; CDR3aa: CASSPGQGLYEQYF
j_gene: TRBJ1-5; abundance: -; v_gene: TRBV2; d_gene: -; CDR3nt: TGTGCCAGCAGCCCCGGACAGCAGGGTAGGCAGCCCCAGCATTTT; CDR3aa: CASSPGQQGRQPQHF
j_gene: TRBJ2-6; abundance: -; v_gene: TRBV19; d_gene: -; CDR3nt: TGTGCCAGTACATCTGGGGGCCCCTCTGGGGCCAACGTCCTGACTTTC; CDR3aa: CASTSGGPSGANVLTF
j_gene: TRBJ1-4; abundance: -; v_gene: TRBV5-1; d_gene: TRBD1; CDR3nt: TGCGCCAGCAGCGTCGGGACAGGAGATGAAAAACTGTTTTTT; CDR3aa: CASSVGTGDEKLFF
j_gene: TRBJ1-2; abundance: -; v_gene: TRBV20-1; d_gene: -; CDR3nt: TGCAGTGCAAAGCAGGGTAATGGCTACACCTTC; CDR3aa: CSAKQGNGYTF
j_gene: TRBJ1-1; abundance: -; v_gene: TRBV18; d_gene: -; CDR3nt: TGTGCCAGCTCCCCCTCCAGGGCCACTGAAGCTTTCTTT; CDR3aa: CASSPSRATEAFF
j_gene: TRBJ2-2; abundance: -; v_gene: TRBV2; d_gene: TRBD1; CDR3nt: TGTGCCAGCAGTAATGCGTGGGACAGAGATAATACCGGGGAGCTGTTTTTT; CDR3aa: CASSNAWDRDNTGELFF
j_gene: TRBJ1-1; abundance: few; v_gene: TRBV25-1; d_gene: -; CDR3nt: TGTGCCAGCACCGACGGGGGGGCAGTCACTGAAGCTTTCTTT; CDR3aa: CASTDGGAVTEAFF
j_gene: TRBJ1-5; abundance: -; v_gene: TRBV5-8; d_gene: TRBD1; CDR3nt: TGTGCCAGCAGCGAAGGACAGGGGGCCTGGCAGCCCCAGCATTTT; CDR3aa: CASSEGQGAWQPQHF
j_gene: TRBJ1-1; abundance: -; v_gene: TRBV6-6; d_gene: -; CDR3nt: TGTGCCAGCAGTTGGGAGCTACGGAGCACTGAAGCTTTCTTT; CDR3aa: CASSWELRSTEAFF
j_gene: TRBJ1-1; abundance: -; v_gene: TRBV6-1; d_gene: -; CDR3nt: TGTGCCAGCGGAAAGGGGGTCACTGAAGCTTTCTTT; CDR3aa: CASGKGVTEAFF
j_gene: TRBJ1-2; abundance: -; v_gene: TRBV30; d_gene: -; CDR3nt: TGTGCCTGGAGGGGGAGGAACTATGGCTACACCTTC; CDR3aa: CAWRGRNYGYTF
j_gene: TRBJ2-5; abundance: -; v_gene: TRBV14; d_gene: -; CDR3nt: TGTGCCAGCAGCCGTGCCAGGCGATCCCAAGAGACCCAGTACTTC; CDR3aa: CASSRARRSQETQYF
j_gene: TRBJ1-2; abundance: -; v_gene: TRBV18; d_gene: TRBD1; CDR3nt: TGTGCCAGCTCACAGACCCTATCCGGGACAGTCTATGGCTACACCTTC; CDR3aa: CASSQTLSGTVYGYTF
j_gene: TRBJ1-1; abundance: -; v_gene: TRBV29-1; d_gene: -; CDR3nt: TGCAGCGTCCAACAGACAGGATCGAACACTGAAGCTTTCTTT; CDR3aa: CSVQQTGSNTEAFF
j_gene: TRBJ2-6; abundance: -; v_gene: TRBV10-3; d_gene: TRBD2; CDR3nt: TGTGCCATCAGTGCTAGCGGGAGCTCTGGGGCCAACGTCCTGACTTTC; CDR3aa: CAISASGSSGANVLTF
j_gene: TRBJ2-5; abundance: -; v_gene: TRBV18; d_gene: TRBD1; CDR3nt: TGTGCCAGCTCACGGACAGGGGGCATGGAGACCCAGTACTTC; CDR3aa: CASSRTGGMETQYF
j_gene: TRBJ2-7; abundance: -; v_gene: TRBV30; d_gene: TRBD1; CDR3nt: TGTGCCTGGAGGGTTCCGGACAGGGCGTGGCGCGAGCAGTACTTC; CDR3aa: CAWRVPDRAWREQYF
j_gene: TRBJ2-3; abundance: -; v_gene: TRBV5-1; d_gene: -; CDR3nt: TGCGCCAGCGGCTATCTACCTAGCACAGATACGCAGTATTTT; CDR3aa: CASGYLPSTDTQYF
j_gene: TRBJ1-2; abundance: -; v_gene: TRBV30; d_gene: -; CDR3nt: TGTGCCTGGAGTGTAATGCGGCAGGGTGGTGGCTACACCTTC; CDR3aa: CAWSVMRQGGGYTF
j_gene: TRBJ2-6; abundance: -; v_gene: TRBV28; d_gene: TRBD1; CDR3nt: TGTGCCAGCAGCTCAGGGGGCGGTGGGGCCAACGTCCTGACTTTC; CDR3aa: CASSSGGGGANVLTF
j_gene: TRBJ1-6; abundance: few; v_gene: TRBV19; d_gene: -; CDR3nt: TGTGCCAGTAGTATTACGTCGGTGAGATCCTATAATTCACCCCTCCACTTT; CDR3aa: CASSITSVRSYNSPLHF
j_gene: TRBJ2-3; abundance: -; v_gene: TRBV2; d_gene: -; CDR3nt: TGTGCCAGCAGTGACCCCTTGGCAGGAAGGACAGATACGCAGTATTTT; CDR3aa: CASSDPLAGRTDTQYF
j_gene: TRBJ1-1; abundance: -; v_gene: TRBV19; d_gene: -; CDR3nt: TGTGCCAGTATACAGAGAACAGTCGGCGCTGAAGCTTTCTTT; CDR3aa: CASIQRTVGAEAFF
j_gene: TRBJ2-7; abundance: -; v_gene: TRBV7-9; d_gene: -; CDR3nt: TGTGCCAGCAGCTTAGGCCCCGGGACCTACGAGCAGTACTTC; CDR3aa: CASSLGPGTYEQYF
j_gene: TRBJ1-5; abundance: -; v_gene: TRBV30; d_gene: -; CDR3nt: TGTGCCTGGAGTAGCGATTTGGTGGGCAATCAGCCCCAGCATTTT; CDR3aa: CAWSSDLVGNQPQHF
j_gene: TRBJ2-1; abundance: -; v_gene: TRBV4-3; d_gene: TRBD1; CDR3nt: TGCGCCAGCAGCCAAGAGGGACAGGGGGGATACAATGAGCAGTTCTTC; CDR3aa: CASSQEGQGGYNEQFF
j_gene: TRBJ2-7; abundance: -; v_gene: TRBV5-4; d_gene: TRBD2; CDR3nt: TGTGCCAGCAGCTTCATACTAGCGGGGGGCCTCTACGAGCAGTACTTC; CDR3aa: CASSFILAGGLYEQYF
j_gene: TRBJ2-1; abundance: -; v_gene: TRBV5-1; d_gene: TRBD1; CDR3nt: TGCGCCAGCAGCTTGGTGCTCGGGACAGGGGATGATGAGCAGTTCTTC; CDR3aa: CASSLVLGTGDDEQFF